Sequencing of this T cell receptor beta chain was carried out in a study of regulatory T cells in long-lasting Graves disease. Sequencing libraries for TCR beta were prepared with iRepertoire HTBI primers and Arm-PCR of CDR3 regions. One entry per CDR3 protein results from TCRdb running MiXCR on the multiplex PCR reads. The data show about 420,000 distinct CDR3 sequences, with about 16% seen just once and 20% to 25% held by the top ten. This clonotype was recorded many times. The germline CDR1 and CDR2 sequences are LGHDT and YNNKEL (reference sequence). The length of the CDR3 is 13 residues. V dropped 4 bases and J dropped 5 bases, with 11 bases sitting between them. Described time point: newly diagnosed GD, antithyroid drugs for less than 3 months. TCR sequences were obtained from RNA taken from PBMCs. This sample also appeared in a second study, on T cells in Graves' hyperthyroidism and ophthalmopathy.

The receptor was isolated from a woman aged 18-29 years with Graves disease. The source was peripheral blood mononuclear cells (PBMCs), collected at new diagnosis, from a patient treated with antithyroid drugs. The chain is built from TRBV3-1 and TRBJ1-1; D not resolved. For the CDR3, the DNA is TGTGCCAGCAGCCCCAGAATTCTTACTGAAGCTTTCTTT. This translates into CASSPRILTEAFF.